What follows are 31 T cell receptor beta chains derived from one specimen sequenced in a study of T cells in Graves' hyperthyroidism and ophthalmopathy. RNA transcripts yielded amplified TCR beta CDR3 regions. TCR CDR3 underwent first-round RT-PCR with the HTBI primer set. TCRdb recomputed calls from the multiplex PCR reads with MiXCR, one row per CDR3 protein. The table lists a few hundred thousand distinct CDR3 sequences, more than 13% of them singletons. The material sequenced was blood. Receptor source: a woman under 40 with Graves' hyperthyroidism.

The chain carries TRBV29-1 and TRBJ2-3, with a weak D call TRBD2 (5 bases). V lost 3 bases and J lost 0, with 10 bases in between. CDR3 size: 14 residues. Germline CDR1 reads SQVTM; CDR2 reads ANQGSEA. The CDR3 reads CSVDNGISTDTQYF. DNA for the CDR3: TGCAGCGTTGATAACGGGATTAGCACAGATACGCAGTATTTT.

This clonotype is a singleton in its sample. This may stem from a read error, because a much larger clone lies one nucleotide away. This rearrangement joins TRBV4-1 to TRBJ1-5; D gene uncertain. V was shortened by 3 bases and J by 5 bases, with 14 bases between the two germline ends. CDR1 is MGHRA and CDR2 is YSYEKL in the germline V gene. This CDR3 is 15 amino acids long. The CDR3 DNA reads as TGCGCCAGCAGCCAGTTTATGGGAGAAGATCAGCCCCAGCATTTT. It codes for CASSQFMGEDQPQHF.

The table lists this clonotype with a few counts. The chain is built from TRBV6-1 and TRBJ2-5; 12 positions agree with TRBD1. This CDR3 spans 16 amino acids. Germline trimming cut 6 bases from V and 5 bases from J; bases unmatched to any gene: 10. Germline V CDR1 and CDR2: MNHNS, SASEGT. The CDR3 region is CASRGGQGALGETQYF. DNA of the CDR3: TGTGCCAGCAGGGGGGGACAGGGGGCCCTCGGGGAGACCCAGTACTTC.

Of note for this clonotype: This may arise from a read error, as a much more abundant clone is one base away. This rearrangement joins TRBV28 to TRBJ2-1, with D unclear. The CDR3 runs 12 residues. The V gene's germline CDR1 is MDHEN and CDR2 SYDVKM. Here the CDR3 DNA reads TGTGCCAGCATCGGTGCCTACAATGAGCAGCTCTTC. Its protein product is CASIGAYNEQLF.

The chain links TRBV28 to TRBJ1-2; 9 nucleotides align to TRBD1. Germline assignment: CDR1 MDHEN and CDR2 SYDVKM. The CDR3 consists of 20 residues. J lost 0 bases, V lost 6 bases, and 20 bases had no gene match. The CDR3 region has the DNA TGTGCCAGCAGCCCAGGGTCCTTCCGGGACAGGGATTTTGCTAACTATGGCTACACCTTC. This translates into CASSPGSFRDRDFANYGYTF.

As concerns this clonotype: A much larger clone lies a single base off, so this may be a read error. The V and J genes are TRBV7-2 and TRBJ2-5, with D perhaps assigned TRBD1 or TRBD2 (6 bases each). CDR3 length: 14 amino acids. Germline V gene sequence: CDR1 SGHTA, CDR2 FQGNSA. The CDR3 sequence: CASSLEGGREIQYF. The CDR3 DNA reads TGTGCCAGCAGCTTAGAGGGGGGCAGAGAGATCCAGTACTTC.

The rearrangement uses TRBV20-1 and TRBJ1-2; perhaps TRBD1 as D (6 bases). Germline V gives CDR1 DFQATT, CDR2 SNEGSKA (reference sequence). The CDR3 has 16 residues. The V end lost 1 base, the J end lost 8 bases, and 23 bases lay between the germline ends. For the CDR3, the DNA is TGCAGTGCTAGAGGGGCCTCCGGTGCATGGGGGCTGGGCTACACCTTC. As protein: CSARGASGAWGLGYTF.

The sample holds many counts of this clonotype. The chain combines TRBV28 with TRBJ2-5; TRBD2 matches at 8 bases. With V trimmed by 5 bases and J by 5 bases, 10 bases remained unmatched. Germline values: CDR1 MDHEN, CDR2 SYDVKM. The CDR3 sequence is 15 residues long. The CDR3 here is CASSPPGLGPETQYF. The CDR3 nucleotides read TGTGCCAGCAGTCCCCCGGGACTAGGGCCGGAGACCCAGTACTTC.

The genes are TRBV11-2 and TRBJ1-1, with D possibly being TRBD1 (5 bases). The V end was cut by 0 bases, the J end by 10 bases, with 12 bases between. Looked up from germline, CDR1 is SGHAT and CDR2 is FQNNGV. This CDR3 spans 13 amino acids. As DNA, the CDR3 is TGTGCCAGCAGCTTAGAAGGGGCGCTTACAGCTTTCTTT. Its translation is CASSLEGALTAFF.

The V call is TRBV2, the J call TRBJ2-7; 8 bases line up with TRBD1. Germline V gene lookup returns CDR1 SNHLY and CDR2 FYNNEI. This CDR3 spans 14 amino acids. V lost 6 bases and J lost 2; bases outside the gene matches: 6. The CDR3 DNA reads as TGTGCCAGCAGATCGGGACAGGAGACCTACGAGCAGTACTTC. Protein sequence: CASRSGQETYEQYF.

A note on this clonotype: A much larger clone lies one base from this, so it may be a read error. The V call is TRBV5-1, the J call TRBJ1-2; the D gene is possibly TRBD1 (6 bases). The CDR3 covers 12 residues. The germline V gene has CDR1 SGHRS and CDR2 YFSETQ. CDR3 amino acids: CASSKGDYGDTF. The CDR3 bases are TGCGCCAGCAGCAAGGGGGACTATGGCGACACCTTC.

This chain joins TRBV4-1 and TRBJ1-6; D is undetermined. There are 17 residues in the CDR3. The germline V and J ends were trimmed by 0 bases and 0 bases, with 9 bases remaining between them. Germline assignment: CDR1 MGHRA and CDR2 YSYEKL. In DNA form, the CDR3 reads TGCGCCAGCAGCCAAGATTGGCGAGACTCCTATAATTCACCCCTCCACTTT. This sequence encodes CASSQDWRDSYNSPLHF.

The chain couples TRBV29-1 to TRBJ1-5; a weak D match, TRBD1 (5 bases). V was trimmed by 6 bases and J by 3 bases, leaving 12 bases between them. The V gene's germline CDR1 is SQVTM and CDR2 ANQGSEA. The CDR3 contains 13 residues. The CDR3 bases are TGCAGCGTAGTGGACACTTACAATCAGCCCCAGCATTTT. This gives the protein CSVVDTYNQPQHF. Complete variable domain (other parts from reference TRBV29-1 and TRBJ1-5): SAVISQKPSRDICQRGTSLTIQCQVDSQVTMMFWYRQQPGQSLTLIATANQGSEATYESGFVIDKFPISRPNLTFSTLTVSNMSPEDSSIYLCSVVDTYNQPQHFGDGTRLSIL.

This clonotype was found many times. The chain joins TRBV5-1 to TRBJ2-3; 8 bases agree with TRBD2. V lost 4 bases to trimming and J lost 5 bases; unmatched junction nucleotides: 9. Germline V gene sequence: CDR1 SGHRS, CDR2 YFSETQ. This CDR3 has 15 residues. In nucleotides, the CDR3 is TGCGCCAGCAGCCCAGGACTAGCTCGGGTAGATACGCAGTATTTT. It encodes CASSPGLARVDTQYF.

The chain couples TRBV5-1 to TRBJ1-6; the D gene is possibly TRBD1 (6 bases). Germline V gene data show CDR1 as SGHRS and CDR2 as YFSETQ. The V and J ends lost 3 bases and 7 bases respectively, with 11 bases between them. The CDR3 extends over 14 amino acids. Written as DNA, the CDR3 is TGCGCCAGCAGCTCCCGACAGGCGAATTCACCCCTCCACTTT. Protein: CASSSRQANSPLHF. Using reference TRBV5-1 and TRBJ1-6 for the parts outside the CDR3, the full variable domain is KAGVTQTPRYLIKTRGQQVTLSCSPISGHRSVSWYQQTPGQGLQFLFEYFSETQRNKGNFPGRFSGRQFSNSRSEMNVSTLELGDSALYLCASSSRQANSPLHFGNGTRLTVT.

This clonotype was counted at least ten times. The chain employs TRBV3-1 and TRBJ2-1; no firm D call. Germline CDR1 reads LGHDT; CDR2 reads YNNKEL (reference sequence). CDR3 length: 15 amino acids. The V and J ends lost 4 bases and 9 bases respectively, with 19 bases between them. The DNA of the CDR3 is TGTGCCAGCAGCCTCCACTCCGGGCCAGCTGGTGAGCAGTTCTTC. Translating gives CASSLHSGPAGEQFF.

CDR3 nucleotide sequence: TGCAGTGCTATAGGAGGGACTAGCGGGAGGGCCGCTGAGACCCAGTACTTC. It encodes CSAIGGTSGRAAETQYF. The chain combines TRBV20-1 with TRBJ2-5; the match to TRBD2 covers 16 bases. V lost 4 bases and J lost 5; bases outside the gene matches: 10. Germline V CDR1 and CDR2: DFQATT, SNEGSKA (reference sequence). The CDR3 is 17 residues long.

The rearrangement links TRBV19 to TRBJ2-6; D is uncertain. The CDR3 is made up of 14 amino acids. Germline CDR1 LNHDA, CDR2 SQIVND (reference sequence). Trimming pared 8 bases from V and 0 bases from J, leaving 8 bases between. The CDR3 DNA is TGTGCCAGTTTGAACTACTCTGGGGCCAACGTCCTGACTTTC. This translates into CASLNYSGANVLTF.

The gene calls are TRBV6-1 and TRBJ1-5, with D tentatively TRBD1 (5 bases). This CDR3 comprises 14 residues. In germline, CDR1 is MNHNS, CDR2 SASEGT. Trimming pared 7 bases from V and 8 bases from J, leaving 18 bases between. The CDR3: CASIHTGIVEPQHF. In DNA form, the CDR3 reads TGTGCCAGCATTCATACAGGTATTGTGGAGCCCCAGCATTTT.

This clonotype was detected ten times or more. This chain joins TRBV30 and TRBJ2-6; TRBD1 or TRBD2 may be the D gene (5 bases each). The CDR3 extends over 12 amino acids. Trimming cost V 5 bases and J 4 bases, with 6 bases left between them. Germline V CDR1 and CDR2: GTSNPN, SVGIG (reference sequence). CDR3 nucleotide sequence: TGTGCCTGGGGGACCGGGGCCAACGTCCTGACTTTC. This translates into CAWGTGANVLTF.

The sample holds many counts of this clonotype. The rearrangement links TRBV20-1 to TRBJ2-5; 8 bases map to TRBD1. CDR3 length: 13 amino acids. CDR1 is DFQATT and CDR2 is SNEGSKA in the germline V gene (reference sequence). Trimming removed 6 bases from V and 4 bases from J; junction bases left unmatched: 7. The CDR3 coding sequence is TGCAGTGCAAAACCAGGGGGCAGAGAGACCCAGTACTTC. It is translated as CSAKPGGRETQYF.

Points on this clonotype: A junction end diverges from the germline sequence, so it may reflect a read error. CDR3 in DNA: TGCAGTGCTAGAGGACTCCCCACCTACGATGAGCAGTTCTTC. This gives the protein CSARGLPTYDEQFF. The V call is TRBV20-1, the J call TRBJ2-1; D is unclear. CDR1 is DFQATT, CDR2 SNEGSKA, per germline (reference sequence). The CDR3 has 14 residues.

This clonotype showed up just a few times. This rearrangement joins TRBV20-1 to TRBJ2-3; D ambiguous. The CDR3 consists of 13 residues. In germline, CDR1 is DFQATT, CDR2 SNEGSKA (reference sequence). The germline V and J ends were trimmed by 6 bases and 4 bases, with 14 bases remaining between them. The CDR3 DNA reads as TGCAGTGCCGGACCGGCCCTCCCAGATACGCAGTATTTT. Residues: CSAGPALPDTQYF.

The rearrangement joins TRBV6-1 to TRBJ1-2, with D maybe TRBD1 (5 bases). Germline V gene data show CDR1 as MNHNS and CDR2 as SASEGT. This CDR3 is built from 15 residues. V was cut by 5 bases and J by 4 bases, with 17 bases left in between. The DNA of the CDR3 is TGTGCCAGCAGTTCTCCAGGGAGGAGTACCTATGGCTACACCTTC. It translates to CASSSPGRSTYGYTF.

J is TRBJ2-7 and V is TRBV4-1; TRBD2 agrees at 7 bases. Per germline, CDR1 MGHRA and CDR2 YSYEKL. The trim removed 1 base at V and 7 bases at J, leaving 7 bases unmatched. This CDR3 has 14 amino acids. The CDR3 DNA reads TGCGCCAGCAGCCAAGTCCGTGGGGGGGGGGAGCAGTACTTC. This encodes CASSQVRGGGEQYF.

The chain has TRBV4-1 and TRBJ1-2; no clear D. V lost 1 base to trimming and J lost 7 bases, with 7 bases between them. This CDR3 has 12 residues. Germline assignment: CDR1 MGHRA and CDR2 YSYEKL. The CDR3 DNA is TGCGCCAGCAGCCAAGTTCCGGGTGGCTACACCTTC. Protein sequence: CASSQVPGGYTF.

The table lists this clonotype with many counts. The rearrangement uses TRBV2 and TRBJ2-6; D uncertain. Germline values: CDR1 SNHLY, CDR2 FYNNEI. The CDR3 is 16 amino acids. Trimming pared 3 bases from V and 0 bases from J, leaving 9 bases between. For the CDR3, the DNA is TGTGCCAGCAGTGACTCGTCTACCTCTGGGGCCAACGTCCTGACTTTC. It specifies CASSDSSTSGANVLTF.

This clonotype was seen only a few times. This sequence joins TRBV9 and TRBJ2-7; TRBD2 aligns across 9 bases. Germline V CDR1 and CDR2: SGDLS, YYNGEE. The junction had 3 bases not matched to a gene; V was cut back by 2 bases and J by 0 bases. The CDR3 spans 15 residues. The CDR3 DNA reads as TGTGCCAGCAGCGTCGCGGGAGGGGTCTCCTACGAGCAGTACTTC. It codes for CASSVAGGVSYEQYF. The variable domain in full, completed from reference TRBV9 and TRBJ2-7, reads DSGVTQTPKHLITATGQRVTLRCSPRSGDLSVYWYQQSLDQGLQFLIQYYNGEERAKGNILERFSAQQFPDLHSELNLSSLELGDSALYFCASSVAGGVSYEQYFGPGTRLTVT.

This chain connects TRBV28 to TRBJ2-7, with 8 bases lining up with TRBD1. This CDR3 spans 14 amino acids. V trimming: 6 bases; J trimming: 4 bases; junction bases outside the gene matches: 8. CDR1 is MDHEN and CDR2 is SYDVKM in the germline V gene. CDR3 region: CASSPQDREYEQYF. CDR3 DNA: TGTGCCAGCAGCCCACAGGACAGGGAATACGAGCAGTACTTC.

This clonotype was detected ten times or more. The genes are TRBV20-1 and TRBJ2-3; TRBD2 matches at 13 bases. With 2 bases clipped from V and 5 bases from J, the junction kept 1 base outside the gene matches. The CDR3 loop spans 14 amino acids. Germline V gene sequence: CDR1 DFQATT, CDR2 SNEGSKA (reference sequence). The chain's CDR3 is CSARRLAGGDTQYF. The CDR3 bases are TGCAGTGCTAGACGACTAGCGGGAGGAGATACGCAGTATTTT.

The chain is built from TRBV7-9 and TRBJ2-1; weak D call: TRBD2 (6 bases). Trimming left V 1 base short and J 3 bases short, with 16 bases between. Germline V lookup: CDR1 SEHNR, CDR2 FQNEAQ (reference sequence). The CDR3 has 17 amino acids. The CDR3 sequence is CASSLGLGDSGYNEQFF. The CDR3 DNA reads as TGTGCCAGCAGCTTAGGTTTAGGTGATAGCGGCTACAATGAGCAGTTCTTC.